The 18 T cell receptor beta chains below come from one sample, sequenced in a study of blood T cells in healthy people across ages. A second PCR, run for about 7 to 11 cycles, used a sample-barcoded 5' primer plus a J-beta primer mix. MiXCR, applied by TCRdb to the 5' RACE reads, yields one record per CDR3 protein. In the table there are some 1,000,000 distinct CDR3 sequences, approximately 26% of which are singletons. These sequences were also reported in another study, on T cells of mothers and their children.

Sequences were obtained from blood. These TCRs come from a girl aged 2 to 9 in good health.

V usage is TRBV20-1 and J usage is TRBJ1-3, with TRBD1 identical over 7 bases. This CDR3 is built from 15 residues. Trimming at V came to 3 bases and at J to 4 bases, leaving 9 bases not matched to a gene. The germline V gene has CDR1 DFQATT and CDR2 SNEGSKA (reference sequence). CDR3 sequence reads: CSARPTGWGGNTIYF. The CDR3 nucleotides are TGCAGTGCTAGGCCGACAGGGTGGGGCGGAAACACCATATATTTT.

This clonotype was seen a handful of times. The CDR3 does not close with the conserved phenylalanine or tryptophan, likely indicating a read error. The CDR3 sequence is CASSYDRGYAFL. In DNA form, the CDR3 reads TGTGCCAGCAGTTACGACAGGGGTTATGCTTTCCTT. This sequence joins TRBV6-5 and TRBJ1-1; 8 bases agree with TRBD1. V lost 2 bases and J lost 11; bases outside the gene matches: 4. This CDR3 has 12 amino acids. CDR1 MNHEY and CDR2 SVGAGI come from the germline V gene.

This chain uses TRBV29-1 with TRBJ2-3, with TRBD1 matching 7 bases. The CDR3 runs to 15 residues. Per germline, CDR1 SQVTM and CDR2 ANQGSEA. V lost 7 bases to trimming and J lost 1 base; unmatched junction nucleotides: 11. This chain's CDR3 is CSARTGTAGTDTQYF. CDR3 in DNA: TGCAGCGCCAGGACAGGTACAGCGGGCACAGATACGCAGTATTTT.

This clonotype was observed a handful of times. V is TRBV7-8 and J is TRBJ1-2; maybe TRBD1 (6 bases). V dropped 0 bases and J dropped 13 bases, with 12 bases sitting between them. This CDR3 spans 12 amino acids. The germline CDR1 and CDR2 sequences are SGHVS and FQNEAQ. The CDR3 spells CASSLAGEQGTF. CDR3 in DNA: TGTGCCAGCAGCTTAGCAGGGGAACAGGGCACCTTC.

The genes are TRBV18 and TRBJ2-5; D gene ambiguous. The J call may be mistaken, given a closer DNA end match to TRBJ2-1. The CDR3 sequence is 14 residues long. CDR1 KGHSH and CDR2 LQKENI come from the germline V gene. The CDR3 sequence is CASSPLAAYNEQFF. The CDR3 nucleotides are TGTGCCAGCTCACCACTCGCAGCTTACAATGAGCAGTTCTTC.

The J gene is TRBJ2-5, the V gene TRBV7-2; D may be TRBD2 (6 bases). The better agreement between TRBJ2-1 and the DNA end casts doubt on the J call. CDR1 SGHTA and CDR2 FQGNSA come from the germline V gene. CDR3 length equals 15 residues. CDR3 protein: CASSLGGKGKNEQFF. The CDR3 DNA reads as TGTGCCAGCAGCTTAGGCGGGAAGGGTAAAAATGAGCAGTTCTTC.

This clonotype came up a few times. The J gene is TRBJ2-3, the V gene TRBV10-3; possibly TRBD2 for D (5 bases). The CDR3 is 13 residues long. Germline V gives CDR1 ENHRY, CDR2 SYGVKD. Trimming cost V 7 bases and J 2 bases, with 10 bases left between them. The chain's CDR3 is CAITADSTDTQYF. The CDR3 nucleotides are TGTGCCATCACGGCGGACTCCACAGATACGCAGTATTTT.

This clonotype has a count of ten or more. This chain connects TRBV5-1 to TRBJ2-7, with D maybe TRBD1 (6 bases). Trimming cost V 4 bases and J 5 bases, with 13 bases left between them. The CDR3 is 13 residues long. CDR1 SGHRS and CDR2 YFSETQ come from the germline V gene. CDR3 loop: CASSQTGFNEQYF. Here the CDR3 DNA reads TGCGCCAGCAGCCAAACAGGGTTCAACGAGCAGTACTTC.

The V and J genes are TRBV7-2 and TRBJ1-1; D is possibly TRBD1 (5 bases). Germline CDR1 reads SGHTA; CDR2 reads FQGNSA. The CDR3 has 13 residues. Trimming removed 0 bases at V and 4 bases at J, with 6 bases between. The CDR3 protein is CASSLAGLTEAFF. In nucleotides, the CDR3 is TGTGCCAGCAGCTTAGCGGGGCTCACTGAAGCTTTCTTT.

V and J are TRBV20-1 and TRBJ1-5, with unresolved D. V lost 3 bases and J 6 bases, leaving 3 bases between the germline ends. This CDR3 is 10 amino acids long. Germline V gene lookup returns CDR1 DFQATT and CDR2 SNEGSKA (reference sequence). The CDR3, as DNA: TGCAGTGCTAGGCGTCAGCCCCAGCATTTT. Translation gives CSARRQPQHF.

This clonotype was seen just once. The chain is built from TRBV7-9 and TRBJ1-2; TRBD1 aligns across 7 bases. CDR1 and CDR2 (germline): SEHNR, FQNEAQ (reference sequence). Trimming at V came to 5 bases and at J to 1 base, leaving 7 bases not matched to a gene. This CDR3 comprises 15 residues. This CDR3 is CASSPRDSFNYGYTF. The CDR3 DNA reads TGTGCCAGCAGCCCCAGGGACAGTTTTAACTATGGCTACACCTTC. The whole variable domain, remainder taken from reference TRBV7-9 and TRBJ1-2, is DTGVSQNPRHKITKRGQNVTFRCDPISEHNRLYWYRQTLGQGPEFLTYFQNEAQLEKSRLLSDRFSAERPKGSFSTLEIQRTEQGDSAMYLCASSPRDSFNYGYTFGSGTRLTVV.

This clonotype was detected a few times. CDR3 residues: CASSFDTEDTEAFF. The CDR3 nucleotides are TGTGCCAGCAGCTTTGACACTGAGGACACTGAAGCTTTCTTT. V gene TRBV11-3 combines with J gene TRBJ1-1, with D uncertain. From germline, CDR1 is SGHNT and CDR2 YENEEA. The CDR3 covers 14 residues. V lost 3 bases, J lost 3 bases, and 11 bases lay in between.

This clonotype has only a few counts. The junction differs from germline at one of its ends, possibly a read error. The chain is built from TRBV27 and TRBJ1-1; the D is unclear. This CDR3 comprises 15 residues. Germline V CDR1 and CDR2: MNHEY, SMNVEV (reference sequence). DNA for the CDR3: TGTGCCAGCCGGAGAGGGCCCCGGGAGAACGCTGAAGCTTTCTTT. Amino acids: CASRRGPRENAEAFF.

V usage is TRBV5-1 and J usage is TRBJ1-5; no firm D call. This CDR3 is built from 14 residues. Per germline, CDR1 SGHRS and CDR2 YFSETQ. Between the trimmed V and J ends, which lost 0 bases and 7 bases, there was a span of 11 bases. CDR3 DNA sequence: TGCGCCAGCAGCTTGGAACCAGGAGGGCAGCCCCAGCATTTT. This sequence encodes CASSLEPGGQPQHF. Filled out from reference TRBV5-1 and TRBJ1-5, the complete variable domain reads KAGVTQTPRYLIKTRGQQVTLSCSPISGHRSVSWYQQTPGQGLQFLFEYFSETQRNKGNFPGRFSGRQFSNSRSEMNVSTLELGDSALYLCASSLEPGGQPQHFGDGTRLSIL.

The CDR3 protein is CSVLFTVNGEKLFF. CDR3 DNA sequence: TGCAGCGTCCTATTCACAGTCAATGGTGAAAAACTGTTTTTT. The chain couples TRBV29-1 to TRBJ1-4, with D hard to call. The V end lost 6 bases, the J end lost 7 bases, and 18 bases lay between the germline ends. The germline CDR1 and CDR2 sequences are SQVTM and ANQGSEA. The CDR3 runs 14 residues.

This clonotype was detected only a few times. The J gene is TRBJ1-1, the V gene TRBV6-1; 7 bases align to TRBD1. Trimming took 2 bases from V and 5 from J; bases not matched to a gene: 5. Germline CDR1 MNHNS, CDR2 SASEGT. The CDR3 spans 14 residues. The CDR3 spells CASSEFAGGTEAFF. The CDR3 coding sequence is TGTGCCAGCAGTGAATTTGCAGGGGGGACTGAAGCTTTCTTT.

The V gene is TRBV7-3, the J gene TRBJ2-1, with D tentatively TRBD1 or TRBD2 (6 bases each). V dropped 8 bases and J dropped 7 bases, with 15 bases sitting between them. The CDR3 runs 13 residues. Germline CDR1 reads SGHTA; CDR2 reads FQGTGA. CDR3 DNA sequence: TGTGCCAGCGGTGGTGGGGGGCGTAATGAGCAGTTCTTC. It yields the protein CASGGGGRNEQFF.

This clonotype was counted between two and nine times. The genes are TRBV6-5 and TRBJ1-4; no reliable D call. Germline-derived CDR1 and CDR2 are MNHEY and SVGAGI. Trimming shortened V by 6 bases and J by 17 bases, and 22 bases separated the two germline ends. The CDR3 is 13 residues long. CDR3 DNA sequence: TGTGCCAGCAGCCTAGGGTTCCATTCGACCCCTTTTTTT. This codes for CASSLGFHSTPFF.